These 18 T cell receptor beta chains came from one sample sequenced in a study of cytomegalovirus exposure and HLA in healthy donors. Both 60 Vbeta primers and 13 Jbeta primers went into the PCR. Using immunoSEQ multiplex PCR, the repertoire was profiled, and TCRdb retains in-frame clones only, with some absent. The table has some 110,000 clones, nearly 80% seen once; the top ten hold under 6.5%. Sequences were obtained from PBMCs. The receptors originated from a man in his 60s in good health and CMV-seropositive.

This clone has more than one count but fewer than ten. The rearrangement joins TRBV4-3 to TRBJ2-7; TRBD1 is a possible D gene (6 bases). Germline V gives CDR1 LGHNA, CDR2 YSLEER. V shed 0 bases and J shed 0 bases, with 12 bases lying between them. The CDR3 consists of 16 residues. Here the CDR3 reads CASSQDGTRASYEQYF. The CDR3 coding sequence is TGCGCCAGCAGCCAAGATGGGACAAGGGCCTCCTACGAGCAGTACTTC.

The CDR3 DNA sequence: TGCGCCAGCTCCACAGCCATTGGGACAGACGCCTCTGAAAAACTGTTTTTT. Residues: CASSTAIGTDASEKLFF. The chain uses TRBV5-1 and TRBJ1-4; the match to TRBD1 covers 7 bases. Looked up from germline, CDR1 is SGHRS and CDR2 is YFSETQ. The length of the CDR3 is 17 residues. V gave up 7 bases and J gave up 7 bases; unmatched junction bases: 19. The whole variable domain, remainder taken from reference TRBV5-1 and TRBJ1-4, is KAGVTQTPRYLIKTRGQQVTLSCSPISGHRSVSWYQQTPGQGLQFLFEYFSETQRNKGNFPGRFSGRQFSNSRSEMNVSTLELGDSALYLCASSTAIGTDASEKLFFGSGTQLSVL.

With respect to this clone: This may arise from a read error, as a much more abundant clone is one base away. This chain joins TRBV4-1 and TRBJ2-1; 7 bases agree with TRBD1. With V trimmed by 1 base and J by 5 bases, 8 bases remained unmatched. This CDR3 contains 16 residues. In germline, CDR1 is MGHRA, CDR2 YSYEKL. CDR3: CASSQALGDSHNEQFF. The CDR3 DNA is TGCGCCAGCAGCCAAGCCCTCGGGGACAGTCACAATGAGCAGTTCTTC.

J is TRBJ2-7 and V is TRBV5-4; maybe TRBD1 (6 bases). Trimming stripped 2 bases from V and 2 bases from J, with 14 bases between. The length of the CDR3 is 15 residues. The germline gives CDR1 SGHNT, CDR2 YYREEE (reference sequence). The CDR3 loop reads CASSFRQGPTYEQYF. The CDR3 DNA reads TGTGCCAGCAGCTTCCGCCAGGGGCCCACCTACGAGCAGTACTTC.

The CDR3 loop is CASSVGGAVPEQFF. The CDR3 coding sequence is TGTGCCAGCAGCGTTGGGGGGGCGGTCCCTGAGCAGTTCTTC. The chain recombines TRBV9 with TRBJ2-1; TRBD2 is a possible D gene (7 bases). Trimming left V 2 bases short and J 9 bases short, with 15 bases between. The CDR3 sequence is 14 residues long. Germline CDR1 reads SGDLS; CDR2 reads YYNGEE.

The chain couples TRBV2 to TRBJ1-5; 8 bases fit TRBD1. V lost 4 bases to trimming and J lost 5 bases; unmatched junction nucleotides: 4. The CDR3 loop spans 14 amino acids. CDR1 is SNHLY and CDR2 is FYNNEI in the germline V gene. The CDR3 loop is CASSVSTGDQPQHF. The CDR3 DNA follows: TGTGCCAGCAGTGTTTCGACAGGGGATCAGCCCCAGCATTTT.

Here the CDR3 DNA reads TGTGCCACCAGTGGGGGACTAGCGGGGGGGATAAGCACAGATACGCAGTATTTT. Encoded protein: CATSGGLAGGISTDTQYF. The chain uses TRBV15 and TRBJ2-3; 16 positions match TRBD2. Losses at the gene ends were 6 bases for V and 0 bases for J; bases not matched to a gene: 6. The CDR3 loop spans 18 amino acids. CDR1 and CDR2 (germline): LNHNV, YYDKDF (reference sequence).

The chain recombines TRBV28 with TRBJ2-3; 16 bases map to TRBD2. Germline V CDR1 and CDR2: MDHEN, SYDVKM. The CDR3 loop spans 14 amino acids. V gave up 7 bases and J gave up 13 bases; unmatched junction bases: 8. This CDR3 is CASIPGTSGGAEYF. The CDR3 DNA reads TGTGCCAGCATTCCTGGGACTAGCGGGGGGGCCGAGTATTTT.

The rearrangement uses TRBV12-1 and TRBJ2-5; the table's TRBD2 call for D was not verified on the DNA. TRBV12-1 is described as a pseudogene. The CDR3 contains 13 residues. The CDR3 DNA sequence: TGTGCCAGCACCCCGGGAAATCCGGAGACCCAGTACTTC. The encoded protein is CASTPGNPETQYF.

On this clone itself: Other nucleotide sequences from this sample produce the same CDR3. This chain uses TRBV5-4 with TRBJ2-2; TRBD1 might be the D (5 bases). Per the germline V gene, CDR1 is SGHNT and CDR2 is YYREEE (reference sequence). The V end was cut by 0 bases, the J end by 3 bases, with 6 bases between. The length of the CDR3 is 14 residues. The DNA of the CDR3 is TGTGCCAGCAGCTTGGGGGGCGACACCGGGGAGCTGTTTTTT. Protein product: CASSLGGDTGELFF.

The chain employs TRBV6-4 and TRBJ2-1; 7 nucleotides agree with TRBD2. The CDR3 is 16 residues long. Germline values: CDR1 MRHNA, CDR2 SNTAGT. V dropped 5 bases and J dropped 1; count of bases not matched to a gene: 8. This chain's CDR3 is CASSKTSGTSYNEQFF. As DNA, the CDR3 is TGTGCCAGCAGTAAGACGAGCGGGACTTCCTACAATGAGCAGTTCTTC.

Of note for this clone: This same CDR3 is encoded by further DNA sequences in the sample. CDR3 coding DNA: TGTGCCAGCAGCTTAGGTACAGGGGATCAGCCCCAGCATTTT. This translates into CASSLGTGDQPQHF. The gene calls are TRBV7-9 and TRBJ1-5, with 7 bases matching TRBD1. Germline CDR1 reads SEHNR; CDR2 reads FQNEAQ (reference sequence). CDR3 length: 14 amino acids. V was clipped by 1 base and J by 5 bases; unmatched bases: 2. The entire variable domain, with the rest obtained from reference TRBV7-9 and TRBJ1-5, is as follows: DTGVSQNPRHKITKRGQNVTFRCDPISEHNRLYWYRQTLGQGPEFLTYFQNEAQLEKSRLLSDRFSAERPKGSFSTLEIQRTEQGDSAMYLCASSLGTGDQPQHFGDGTRLSIL.

The rearrangement links TRBV5-5 to TRBJ1-1, with no clear D. This CDR3 comprises 14 residues. V was clipped by 2 bases and J by 0 bases, with 8 bases between them. The V gene's germline CDR1 is SGHKS and CDR2 YYEKEE (reference sequence). CDR3 bases: TGTGCCAGCAGCTTTTCCAGGCTGAACACTGAAGCTTTCTTT. Translating gives CASSFSRLNTEAFF. Using reference TRBV5-5 and TRBJ1-1 for the parts outside the CDR3, the full variable domain is DAGVTQSPTHLIKTRGQQVTLRCSPISGHKSVSWYQQVLGQGPQFIFQYYEKEERGRGNFPDRFSARQFPNYSSELNVNALLLGDSALYLCASSFSRLNTEAFFGQGTRLTVV.

This chain joins TRBV15 and TRBJ2-7; TRBD1 matches 7 bases. The germline gives CDR1 LNHNV, CDR2 YYDKDF (reference sequence). The CDR3 runs to 15 residues. The J segment lost 1 base and the V segment lost 5 bases, leaving 8 bases of the junction unmatched. Written as DNA, the CDR3 is TGTGCCACCAGCTTGACAGGGTCGAAATCCTACGAGCAGTACTTC. It yields the protein CATSLTGSKSYEQYF.

The rearrangement uses TRBV15 and TRBJ1-1; tentative D call: TRBD1 (5 bases). The CDR3 consists of 16 residues. V lost 0 bases and J 0 bases, leaving 11 bases between the germline ends. CDR1 and CDR2 (germline): LNHNV, YYDKDF (reference sequence). In DNA, the CDR3 is TGTGCCACCAGCAGAGAGGAGGGGCTTATGAACACTGAAGCTTTCTTT. Encoded protein: CATSREEGLMNTEAFF.

The rearrangement joins TRBV6-5 to TRBJ1-5, with a tentative D call TRBD1 (6 bases). Germline loops: CDR1 MNHEY, CDR2 SVGAGI. The CDR3 loop spans 15 amino acids. V lost 6 bases and J 2 bases, leaving 14 bases between the germline ends. Written as DNA, the CDR3 is TGTGCCAGCAGCCGAAACAGGGATGGCAATCAGCCCCAGCATTTT. This sequence encodes CASSRNRDGNQPQHF.

The chain combines TRBV9 with TRBJ2-1; 7 bases agree with TRBD2. The CDR3 is made up of 18 amino acids. Per germline, CDR1 SGDLS and CDR2 YYNGEE. V lost 0 bases and J lost 3; bases outside the gene matches: 12. The CDR3 DNA reads as TGTGCCAGCAGCGTAGCTATGTCGAGCGGGGAAGGCTACAATGAGCAGTTCTTC. Translation: CASSVAMSSGEGYNEQFF.

V and J are TRBV5-1 and TRBJ2-1, with 9 positions matching TRBD1. CDR1 is SGHRS, CDR2 YFSETQ, per germline. CDR3 length: 15 amino acids. V gave up 1 base and J gave up 7 bases; unmatched junction bases: 6. In DNA, the CDR3 is TGCGCCAGCAGCTTGAATGGGGACAGGGTTAATGAGCAGTTCTTC. It yields the protein CASSLNGDRVNEQFF.